A single TCR beta chain is shown here with its context. Assay: immunoSEQ multiplex PCR; the TCRdb copy retains only in-frame clones and omits some. The sample has more than 90,000 clones; 88% are singletons. These data originate in a study of radiotherapy plus CTLA-4 blockade in lung cancer. Trimming shortened V by 3 bases and J by 3 bases, and 11 bases separated the two germline ends. CDR3 length: 14 residues. Germline V gene lookup returns CDR1 MGHDK and CDR2 SYGVNS. The clonotype originates from a human donor with non-small cell lung cancer that progressed on radiotherapy plus ipilimumab. The chain joins TRBV25-1 to TRBJ1-2; maybe TRBD1 (5 bases). The starting material was peripheral blood, obtained from a patient treated with radiotherapy plus ipilimumab. CDR3 DNA: TGTGCCAGCAGTGATTCCGGGGCCCACTATGGCTACACCTTC. It yields the protein CASSDSGAHYGYTF.